This T cell receptor beta chain comes out of a study of blood T cell repertoires in COVID-19. Turning to the study itself: T cells, B-cell-depleted T cells, or PBMCs provided the cDNA or gDNA that served as material.

A note on this clone: The sample carries other DNA sequences with the same CDR3.

In the source study's methods: Counts of nucleated cells, estimated from reference gene primer amplification, were obtained. The protocol was immunoSEQ multiplex PCR, while the TCRdb copy is restricted to in-frame clones and leaves out a portion. That table is the source of V, J and clone size, and D and trimming were worked out from the DNA. In the table there are about 360,000 clones, about 90% of which are singletons. The study assigned cohorts using participant-reported clinical history. For recovered donors of Cohort 3, there were two negative PCRs, clearance, or symptom resolution. The CDR3 is 12 residues long. Per germline, CDR1 KGHSH and CDR2 LQKENI. The ends were cut back, 3 bases at V and 4 bases at J, with 6 bases in the middle.

The sample was PBMCs or T cells enriched from blood (not recorded which). The chain has TRBV18 and TRBJ1-2, with D possibly being TRBD1 (6 bases). This receptor was identified in a man aged 25 to 45 who had recovered from COVID-19. The CDR3 reads CASSPDSYGYTF. The CDR3 DNA reads TGTGCCAGCTCACCGGACAGCTATGGCTACACCTTC.